The clone carrying this TCR beta chain was detected only a few times. The antigen remains unidentified. This sample was taken from a study of T-cell memory formation after mild COVID-19. Study-wide results and caveats: SARS-CoV-2 specificity was not confirmed for second-wave clones peaking on day 37. CD8+ contracting clones occupied EMRA, while CD4+ ones occupied mainly CM and EM. Clones shrinking from day 15 to 85 showed even CD4/CD8 mixes; later expanders tilted CD4+.

V lost 0 bases and J lost 2, with 7 bases in between. Germline V gene sequence: CDR1 MNHEY, CDR2 SMNVEV (reference sequence). This CDR3 region has 15 residues. One entry per CDR3 protein results from TCRdb running MiXCR on the 5' RACE reads. The sample has hundreds of thousands of distinct CDR3 sequences, approximately 20% seen once. The clonotype originates from a man in his late teens or twenties who had mild COVID-19 (a few samples of this study predate the infection). Cell type and time point are not known. This sequence joins TRBV27 and TRBJ2-2; D remains ambiguous. Sequenced: PBMCs or a T cell subset sorted from them (not recorded which). The CDR3 region is CASSLSSSNTGELFF. CDR3 in DNA: TGTGCCAGCAGTTTATCGTCCAGCAACACCGGGGAGCTGTTTTTT.